The T cell receptor (beta chain) under discussion was sequenced for a study of T-cell memory formation after mild COVID-19. The CDR3 has 16 amino acids. The germline CDR1 and CDR2 sequences are SNHLY and FYNNEI. V dropped 3 bases and J dropped 8; count of bases not matched to a gene: 10. Whole-study results and caveats: Whether second-wave clones peaking at day 37 were SARS-CoV-2 specific went unconfirmed. Pre-infection memory harbored some responding clones, suggesting cross-reactive memory joined. Those CD4+ clones that contracted were mainly in CM and EM (CD8+ ones in EMRA). A second wave expanding day 15 to 37 was CD4+-biased; contracting clones were balanced.

The table lists this clonotype with a few counts. Its antigen is as yet unknown. MiXCR, run by TCRdb on the 5' RACE reads, gives a single entry per CDR3 protein. Among around 420,000 distinct CDR3 sequences listed, less than 25% were seen once. The V gene is TRBV2, the J gene TRBJ2-1, with 10 bases that match TRBD1. What was sequenced was PBMCs or a T cell subset sorted from them (not recorded which). This sequence was found in an adult woman who had mild COVID-19 (a few samples of this study predate the infection). Cell type and time point are not known. CDR3 coding DNA: TGTGCCAGCAGTGAGCCTACCGGGACAGGGGAAGATGAGCAGTTCTTC. This sequence encodes CASSEPTGTGEDEQFF.